This section outlines one TCR beta chain sequence together with its context. Authors' processing steps: The authors estimated nucleated cell counts from reference gene primer amplification. Clones were sequenced by immunoSEQ multiplex PCR, and TCRdb holds only the in-frame ones, with some missing. V and J calls and clone size are given by that table; D and trimming were obtained from the DNA. The top ten hold approximately 5.1% of the sample, which has approximately 210,000 clones, about 83% seen once. The data belong to a study of blood T cell repertoires in COVID-19. About the study: PBMCs, B-cell-depleted T cells, or T cells were the source of the cDNA or gDNA that made up the material.

Germline loops: CDR1 ENHRY, CDR2 SYGVKD. V lost 4 bases and J 1 base, leaving 5 bases between the germline ends. The CDR3 consists of 13 residues. The source material was peripheral blood. J is TRBJ2-1 and V is TRBV10-3, with D maybe TRBD2 (5 bases). This receptor was identified in a woman between 65 and 79 years old with active or convalescent COVID-19. The CDR3 is CAISGESYNEQFF. The CDR3, as DNA: TGTGCCATCAGTGGGGAGTCCTACAATGAGCAGTTCTTC.